This note documents a single T cell receptor beta chain sequence. A second about 7 to 12 cycle PCR used barcoded and J-beta primers. From the 5' RACE reads, TCRdb called clonotypes with MiXCR, one entry per CDR3 protein. The sample has roughly 900,000 distinct CDR3 sequences, about 44% seen once. This record comes from a study of blood T cells in healthy people across ages. Samples each had at least 5.5 micrograms of total RNA extracted. V was shortened by 3 bases and J by 2 bases, with 10 bases between the two germline ends. CDR1 is LGHDT, CDR2 YNNKEL, per germline (reference sequence). CDR3 length equals 14 residues.

What was sequenced was blood. The chain joins TRBV3-1 to TRBJ1-2; TRBD1 might be the D (5 bases). The TCR comes from a young man in good health. The DNA for the CDR3 is TGTGCCAGCAGCCACAGGGCTACGAACTATGGCTACACCTTC. This gives the protein CASSHRATNYGYTF. Supplemented by reference TRBV3-1 and TRBJ1-2, the full variable domain reads DTAVSQTPKYLVTQMGNDKSIKCEQNLGHDTMYWYKQDSKKFLKIMFSYNNKELIINETVPNRFSPKSPDKAHLNLHINSLELGDSAVYFCASSHRATNYGYTFGSGTRLTVV.